The T cell receptor beta chain under discussion was sequenced for a study of shared T cell receptors in the human thymus. The protocol was immunoSEQ multiplex PCR, while the TCRdb copy is restricted to in-frame clones and leaves out a portion. The sample lists hundreds of thousands of clones, approximately 87% occurring once. CDR1 MGHRA and CDR2 YSYEKL come from the germline V gene. This CDR3 has 18 residues. Trimming cost V 2 bases and J 2 bases; bases outside gene matches: 10. This sample also belongs to another study, concerning human thymus T cells.

Sequencing input: thymocytes. This sequence originates from a boy under two years old with a congenital heart defect. The chain has TRBV4-1 and TRBJ2-3, with 10 bases aligning to TRBD2. CDR3 residues: CASSQTSGAFPPTDTQYF. CDR3 bases: TGCGCCAGCAGCCAAACTAGCGGGGCGTTCCCCCCCACAGATACGCAGTATTTT.